A selection of T cell receptor beta chains follows, all from one sample in a study of T cell responses to AZD1222 COVID-19 vaccine. Profiling relied on immunoSEQ multiplex PCR, and the TCRdb table lists in-frame clones only, not all of them. The table shows 150,000 to 200,000 clones, with 85% to 95% occurring only once. Sequenced material: peripheral blood, taken on day 0 of AZD1222 vaccination. The receptors stem from an adult in good health. The CDR3 runs from the conserved cysteine through the conserved F or W. The order of the fields is V gene, J gene, CDR3 protein.

TRBV12-5	TRBJ1-1	CASGLGGQPNTEAFF
TRBV28	TRBJ2-2	CASSPDDGPGTGELFF
TRBV2	TRBJ1-2	CASRPDPPYGYTF
TRBV28	TRBJ2-7	CASSKPGQGYEQYF
TRBV10-3	TRBJ2-1	CAIRGGTANNEQFF
TRBV6-1	TRBJ2-3	CASSEPRMREGTDTQYF
TRBV5-1	TRBJ2-3	CASSLAKTASYTDTQYF
TRBV19	TRBJ2-3	CASSPRRGSGDTQYF
TRBV9	TRBJ1-4	CASSAGTRDEKLFF
TRBV15	TRBJ2-7	CATSRGSYEQYF
TRBV6-5	TRBJ2-1	CASSYPPGQPYNEQFF
TRBV28	TRBJ2-1	CASSLRGRGLEQFF
TRBV5-1	TRBJ1-2	CASSEGLQVIYGYTF
TRBV2	TRBJ1-1	CASSGGSSVVGAEAFF
TRBV6-5	TRBJ2-7	CASRRETSGSYEQYF
TRBV19	TRBJ2-1	CASTLAGDPSYNEQFF
TRBV5-4	TRBJ2-3	CASSLTQQSTDTQYF
TRBV5-1	TRBJ1-2	CASRQGVAGSNYGYTF
TRBV30	TRBJ2-1	CAWSVGLTGGKNEQFF
TRBV12-3/TRBV12-4	TRBJ1-1	CASMADRYTEAFF
TRBV19	TRBJ2-4	CASTRGTQVAKNIQYF
TRBV10-3	TRBJ2-4	CAISESKASIAKNIQYF
TRBV10-2	TRBJ1-2	CASTGDYSANYGYTF
TRBV28	TRBJ1-2	CASGMWAIGNYGYTF
TRBV18	TRBJ1-5	CASSPTGEAQHF
TRBV6-5	TRBJ1-1	CASIVSFGTEAFF
TRBV5-1	TRBJ2-3	CASGTGSADTQYF
TRBV5-1	TRBJ1-2	CASSLWGRDGYTF
TRBV19	TRBJ1-5	CASMAPGGPQPQHF